This T cell receptor beta chain was captured in a study of cytomegalovirus exposure and HLA in healthy donors. Overall study context: Earlier findings included some 100 million unique TCR beta sequences obtained from 150 million to 200 million T cells. Study-wide results and limits: Later work found most CMV-associated TCR beta chains apparently HLA-restricted. 164 TCR beta chains were listed as cytomegalovirus-associated.

The study sampled nominally healthy donors, though unrecorded immune exposures were likely. The CDR3 totals 15 residues. CDR1 is SNHLY and CDR2 is FYNNEI in the germline V gene. V lost 2 bases and J 3 bases, leaving 8 bases between the germline ends. Concerning this clone: Its antigen is unidentified.

Use of 60 Vbeta and 13 Jbeta primers characterized the PCR. TCRdb's table, derived via immunoSEQ multiplex PCR, lists solely in-frame clones and lacks some. The data show some 120,000 clones, with 80% seen just once and 1% held by the top ten. J is TRBJ1-6 and V is TRBV2; D remains ambiguous. This sequence originates from a middle-aged man in good health and CMV-seronegative. The specimen sequenced was PBMCs. CDR3 sequence (DNA): TGTGCCAGCAGTGAAAGAGACTTCTATAATTCACCCCTCCACTTT. Translation gives CASSERDFYNSPLHF.